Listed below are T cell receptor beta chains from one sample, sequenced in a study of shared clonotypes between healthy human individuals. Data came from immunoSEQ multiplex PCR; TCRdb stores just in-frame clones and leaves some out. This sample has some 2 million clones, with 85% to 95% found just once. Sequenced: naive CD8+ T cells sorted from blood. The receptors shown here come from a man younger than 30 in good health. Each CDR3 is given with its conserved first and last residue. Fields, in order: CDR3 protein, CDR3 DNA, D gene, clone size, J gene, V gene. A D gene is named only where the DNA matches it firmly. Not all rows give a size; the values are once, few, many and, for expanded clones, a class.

CDR3aa: CASSARTLFSTFF; CDR3nt: TGTGCCAGCAGTGCCCGGACACTATTTTCAACTTTCTTT; d_gene: -; abundance: -; j_gene: TRBJ1-1; v_gene: TRBV27
CDR3aa: CATSPLAGTYEQYF; CDR3nt: TGTGCCACCTCCCCCCTGGCGGGGACCTACGAGCAGTACTTC; d_gene: -; abundance: -; j_gene: TRBJ2-7; v_gene: TRBV15
CDR3aa: CASSFTVAPRNEQFF; CDR3nt: TGTGCCAGCAGTTTTACCGTGGCTCCAAGAAATGAGCAGTTCTTC; d_gene: -; abundance: -; j_gene: TRBJ2-1; v_gene: TRBV27
CDR3aa: CASSEWYGGEAFF; CDR3nt: TGTGCCAGCAGTGAATGGTACGGGGGTGAAGCTTTCTTT; d_gene: -; abundance: -; j_gene: TRBJ1-1; v_gene: TRBV6-1
CDR3aa: CASSYSEGVGETQYF; CDR3nt: TGTGCCAGCAGTTACTCTGAAGGGGTCGGAGAGACCCAGTACTTC; d_gene: -; abundance: -; j_gene: TRBJ2-5; v_gene: TRBV6-5
CDR3aa: CASSQGQGEANYGYTF; CDR3nt: TGCGCCAGCAGCCAAGGCCAGGGGGAAGCTAACTATGGCTACACCTTC; d_gene: TRBD1; abundance: -; j_gene: TRBJ1-2; v_gene: TRBV4-3
CDR3aa: CASSENIGDTQYF; CDR3nt: TGTGCCAGCAGCGAAAACATAGGTGATACGCAGTATTTT; d_gene: -; abundance: -; j_gene: TRBJ2-3; v_gene: TRBV9
CDR3aa: CASSFGQIKNIQYF; CDR3nt: TGTGCCAGCAGTTTCGGACAGATCAAAAACATTCAGTACTTC; d_gene: -; abundance: -; j_gene: TRBJ2-4; v_gene: TRBV28
CDR3aa: CASSGPGQTDTQYF; CDR3nt: TGTGCCAGCAGCGGCCCCGGACAGACAGATACGCAGTATTTT; d_gene: -; abundance: -; j_gene: TRBJ2-3; v_gene: TRBV9
CDR3aa: CASSQTGGSYGYTF; CDR3nt: TGCGCCAGCAGCCAGACAGGGGGCAGCTATGGCTACACCTTC; d_gene: TRBD1; abundance: -; j_gene: TRBJ1-2; v_gene: TRBV4-1
CDR3aa: CASSDRGPDEKLFF; CDR3nt: TGTGCCAGCAGCGACCGGGGCCCTGATGAAAAACTGTTTTTT; d_gene: -; abundance: -; j_gene: TRBJ1-4; v_gene: TRBV7-9
CDR3aa: CASSAGTGWAGELFF; CDR3nt: TGTGCCAGCAGCGCCGGGACAGGGTGGGCCGGGGAGCTGTTTTTT; d_gene: TRBD1; abundance: once; j_gene: TRBJ2-2; v_gene: TRBV5-6
CDR3aa: CASSPENTGELFF; CDR3nt: TGTGCCAGCAGTCCGGAGAACACCGGGGAGCTGTTTTTT; d_gene: -; abundance: few; j_gene: TRBJ2-2; v_gene: TRBV27
CDR3aa: CASSYQGGTDTQYF; CDR3nt: TGTGCCAGCAGTTACCAAGGGGGCACAGATACGCAGTATTTT; d_gene: -; abundance: -; j_gene: TRBJ2-3; v_gene: TRBV6-6
CDR3aa: CASSATGDRSTEAFF; CDR3nt: TGCGCCAGCAGCGCCACAGGGGACCGGAGCACTGAAGCTTTCTTT; d_gene: TRBD1; abundance: -; j_gene: TRBJ1-1; v_gene: TRBV5-1
CDR3aa: CASTNGGYEQYF; CDR3nt: TGTGCCAGCACGAATGGGGGCTACGAGCAGTACTTC; d_gene: -; abundance: -; j_gene: TRBJ2-7; v_gene: TRBV6-6
CDR3aa: CASNNRDYGYTF; CDR3nt: TGTGCCAGTAATAACAGGGACTATGGCTACACCTTC; d_gene: -; abundance: -; j_gene: TRBJ1-2; v_gene: TRBV19
CDR3aa: CASSSTGGRYGYTF; CDR3nt: TGTGCCAGCAGTTCAACAGGGGGCCGCTATGGCTACACCTTC; d_gene: TRBD1; abundance: -; j_gene: TRBJ1-2; v_gene: TRBV27
CDR3aa: CASSYGTSGTVGELFF; CDR3nt: TGTGCCAGCAGCTACGGGACTAGCGGGACGGTCGGGGAGCTGTTTTTT; d_gene: TRBD2; abundance: -; j_gene: TRBJ2-2; v_gene: TRBV13
CDR3aa: CASSPRGGSYEQYF; CDR3nt: TGTGCCAGCAGCCCTCGGGGGGGGTCCTACGAGCAGTACTTC; d_gene: TRBD2; abundance: -; j_gene: TRBJ2-7; v_gene: TRBV6-1
CDR3aa: CASSVGLAGASTDTQYF; CDR3nt: TGTGCCAGCAGCGTAGGACTAGCGGGAGCTAGCACAGATACGCAGTATTTT; d_gene: TRBD2; abundance: once; j_gene: TRBJ2-3; v_gene: TRBV9
CDR3aa: CASSLAGPLVNTGELFF; CDR3nt: TGTGCCAGCAGCTTGGCAGGACCGCTGGTGAACACCGGGGAGCTGTTTTTT; d_gene: -; abundance: -; j_gene: TRBJ2-2; v_gene: TRBV5-8
CDR3aa: CASTMGTGSGLAGIYEQYF; CDR3nt: TGTGCCAGCACTATGGGGACAGGGTCCGGACTAGCGGGAATATACGAGCAGTACTTC; d_gene: TRBD2; abundance: -; j_gene: TRBJ2-7; v_gene: TRBV28
CDR3aa: CAWSWGPSIETQYF; CDR3nt: TGTGCCTGGAGTTGGGGACCATCCATAGAGACCCAGTACTTC; d_gene: -; abundance: -; j_gene: TRBJ2-5; v_gene: TRBV30
CDR3aa: CASSYSLGTTGELFF; CDR3nt: TGTGCCAGCAGTTACTCTTTGGGCACAACCGGGGAGCTGTTTTTT; d_gene: -; abundance: -; j_gene: TRBJ2-2; v_gene: TRBV6-5
CDR3aa: CAWSGGDEQFF; CDR3nt: TGTGCCTGGAGTGGGGGGGATGAGCAGTTCTTC; d_gene: -; abundance: -; j_gene: TRBJ2-1; v_gene: TRBV30
CDR3aa: CASSQKQNTYEQYF; CDR3nt: TGCGCCAGCAGCCAGAAACAGAATACCTACGAGCAGTACTTC; d_gene: -; abundance: -; j_gene: TRBJ2-7; v_gene: TRBV4-1
CDR3aa: CASTPGGGNTIYF; CDR3nt: TGTGCCAGCACCCCAGGGGGTGGAAACACCATATATTTT; d_gene: TRBD1; abundance: -; j_gene: TRBJ1-3; v_gene: TRBV9
CDR3aa: CASSLDYRVLNSPLHF; CDR3nt: TGTGCCAGCAGCTTAGATTACCGGGTCCTTAATTCACCCCTCCACTTT; d_gene: -; abundance: -; j_gene: TRBJ1-6; v_gene: TRBV11-2
CDR3aa: CSATTGQRYQETQYF; CDR3nt: TGCAGCGCAACCACCGGACAGAGGTACCAAGAGACCCAGTACTTC; d_gene: -; abundance: -; j_gene: TRBJ2-5; v_gene: TRBV29-1
CDR3aa: CASSVEWGQGANEQFF; CDR3nt: TGTGCCAGCAGCGTAGAATGGGGACAGGGGGCAAATGAGCAGTTCTTC; d_gene: TRBD1; abundance: -; j_gene: TRBJ2-1; v_gene: TRBV9
CDR3aa: CASSVTRDREDYGYTF; CDR3nt: TGTGCCAGCAGCGTAACTCGGGACAGGGAGGACTATGGCTACACCTTC; d_gene: TRBD1; abundance: -; j_gene: TRBJ1-2; v_gene: TRBV7-9
CDR3aa: CASSLLSQETQYF; CDR3nt: TGTGCCAGCAGCTTACTTAGTCAAGAGACCCAGTACTTC; d_gene: -; abundance: -; j_gene: TRBJ2-5; v_gene: TRBV7-3
CDR3aa: CASSLSLTDTQYF; CDR3nt: TGTGCCAGCAGTTTATCTCTCACAGATACGCAGTATTTT; d_gene: -; abundance: -; j_gene: TRBJ2-3; v_gene: TRBV27
CDR3aa: CASSQDPTSQETQYF; CDR3nt: TGCGCCAGCAGCCAAGATCCCACAAGCCAAGAGACCCAGTACTTC; d_gene: -; abundance: -; j_gene: TRBJ2-5; v_gene: TRBV4-3
CDR3aa: CASSLAGTSVRISYEQYF; CDR3nt: TGCGCCAGCAGCTTAGCCGGGACTAGCGTTCGTATCTCCTACGAGCAGTACTTC; d_gene: TRBD2; abundance: -; j_gene: TRBJ2-7; v_gene: TRBV7-8
CDR3aa: CASSLLAHNEQFF; CDR3nt: TGTGCCAGCAGTTTACTAGCTCACAATGAGCAGTTCTTC; d_gene: -; abundance: -; j_gene: TRBJ2-1; v_gene: TRBV7-2
CDR3aa: CASSIDPSREYDQPQHF; CDR3nt: TGTGCCAGTAGTATAGATCCGAGCAGGGAGTATGATCAGCCCCAGCATTTT; d_gene: -; abundance: -; j_gene: TRBJ1-5; v_gene: TRBV19
CDR3aa: CATPGGFGYEQYF; CDR3nt: TGTGCCACCCCGGGGGGATTCGGATACGAGCAGTACTTC; d_gene: TRBD2; abundance: -; j_gene: TRBJ2-7; v_gene: TRBV6-1
CDR3aa: CASAWGPGTYEQYF; CDR3nt: TGTGCCAGCGCTTGGGGCCCGGGGACCTACGAGCAGTACTTC; d_gene: -; abundance: -; j_gene: TRBJ2-7; v_gene: TRBV19
CDR3aa: CASSPSLGDSNQPQHF; CDR3nt: TGTGCCAGCAGCCCATCGTTGGGTGATAGCAATCAGCCCCAGCATTTT; d_gene: -; abundance: -; j_gene: TRBJ1-5; v_gene: TRBV5-6
CDR3aa: CASSPISPQQGEAFF; CDR3nt: TGTGCCAGCTCACCAATCAGCCCCCAACAGGGTGAAGCTTTCTTT; d_gene: -; abundance: -; j_gene: TRBJ1-1; v_gene: TRBV18
CDR3aa: CASRGGTGGNQPQHF; CDR3nt: TGTGCCAGTCGAGGTGGGACAGGGGGCAATCAGCCCCAGCATTTT; d_gene: TRBD1; abundance: -; j_gene: TRBJ1-5; v_gene: TRBV19
CDR3aa: CSVENPVGEAGEQFF; CDR3nt: TGCAGCGTTGAAAATCCGGTAGGGGAAGCGGGTGAGCAGTTCTTC; d_gene: -; abundance: -; j_gene: TRBJ2-1; v_gene: TRBV29-1
CDR3aa: CASSAYLGGGYEQFF; CDR3nt: TGTGCCAGCAGCGCCTACCTGGGGGGAGGCTATGAGCAGTTCTTC; d_gene: -; abundance: -; j_gene: TRBJ2-1; v_gene: TRBV9
CDR3aa: CASSFGTGASYEQYF; CDR3nt: TGTGCCAGCAGCTTCGGGACAGGGGCATCCTACGAGCAGTACTTC; d_gene: TRBD1; abundance: -; j_gene: TRBJ2-7; v_gene: TRBV9
CDR3aa: CASSQDGLAGGNEQFF; CDR3nt: TGTGCCAGCAGCCAAGATGGACTAGCGGGGGGGAATGAGCAGTTCTTC; d_gene: TRBD2; abundance: -; j_gene: TRBJ2-1; v_gene: TRBV4-2
CDR3aa: CASSPHGGVLAYEQYF; CDR3nt: TGTGCCAGCAGTCCCCACGGGGGCGTATTGGCCTACGAGCAGTACTTC; d_gene: -; abundance: -; j_gene: TRBJ2-7; v_gene: TRBV28
CDR3aa: CAWSLTASNQPQHF; CDR3nt: TGTGCCTGGAGCCTGACAGCTAGCAATCAGCCCCAGCATTTT; d_gene: -; abundance: -; j_gene: TRBJ1-5; v_gene: TRBV30
CDR3aa: CASSEPGTWADTQYF; CDR3nt: TGTGCCAGCAGCGAGCCCGGGACATGGGCAGATACGCAGTATTTT; d_gene: -; abundance: -; j_gene: TRBJ2-3; v_gene: TRBV6-1
CDR3aa: CASIHPLSSYNSPLHF; CDR3nt: TGTGCCAGCATTCACCCTCTGAGCTCCTATAATTCACCCCTCCACTTT; d_gene: -; abundance: -; j_gene: TRBJ1-6; v_gene: TRBV21-1
CDR3aa: CASSWSGYTEAFF; CDR3nt: TGTGCCAGCAGTTGGTCGGGGTACACTGAAGCTTTCTTT; d_gene: -; abundance: once; j_gene: TRBJ1-1; v_gene: TRBV28
CDR3aa: CASSQDGYSNQPQHF; CDR3nt: TGTGCCAGCAGCCAGGACGGATATAGCAATCAGCCCCAGCATTTT; d_gene: -; abundance: once; j_gene: TRBJ1-5; v_gene: TRBV7-2
CDR3aa: CASSLGVGNEQYF; CDR3nt: TGTGCCAGCAGCTTAGGTGTCGGAAACGAGCAGTACTTC; d_gene: -; abundance: once; j_gene: TRBJ2-7; v_gene: TRBV11-2
CDR3aa: CASSPSSAGAFGSGETQYF; CDR3nt: TGTGCCAGCAGCCCCAGCTCGGCGGGAGCGTTCGGGTCTGGGGAGACCCAGTACTTC; d_gene: TRBD2; abundance: -; j_gene: TRBJ2-5; v_gene: TRBV9
CDR3aa: CASSTLDEPHTEAFF; CDR3nt: TGTGCCAGTAGTACCCTTGACGAGCCCCACACTGAAGCTTTCTTT; d_gene: -; abundance: -; j_gene: TRBJ1-1; v_gene: TRBV19
CDR3aa: CASSTTSEHRETQYF; CDR3nt: TGTGCCAGCAGCACGACTAGCGAACACAGGGAGACCCAGTACTTC; d_gene: TRBD2; abundance: -; j_gene: TRBJ2-5; v_gene: TRBV2
CDR3aa: CASLGQGNTEAFF; CDR3nt: TGTGCCAGCCTGGGACAGGGGAACACTGAAGCTTTCTTT; d_gene: TRBD1; abundance: -; j_gene: TRBJ1-1; v_gene: TRBV2
CDR3aa: CASSLGPGGLQETQYF; CDR3nt: TGTGCCAGCAGCTTAGGCCCAGGAGGGCTCCAAGAGACCCAGTACTTC; d_gene: -; abundance: -; j_gene: TRBJ2-5; v_gene: TRBV11-1
CDR3aa: CASSPTGTSANEQFF; CDR3nt: TGTGCCAGCAGTCCGACCGGGACTAGCGCGAATGAGCAGTTCTTC; d_gene: TRBD2; abundance: -; j_gene: TRBJ2-1; v_gene: TRBV6-5